The 4 T cell receptor beta chains given below trace back to one sample, sequenced in a study of CD8 T cells in Susac syndrome. With random hexamers, reverse transcription was performed on roughly 0.5 to 1 ug of RNA. TCRdb itself ran the immunoSEQ multiplex PCR reads through MiXCR, one entry per CDR3 protein. Of approximately 190,000 distinct CDR3 sequences listed, roughly 91% are singletons. Material for sequencing was CD4+ T cells from PBMCs. The receptors come from a human donor with Susac syndrome.

V and J are TRBV29-1 and TRBJ1-2; 10 nucleotides agree with TRBD1. The CDR3 length is 16 residues. V gave up 6 bases and J gave up 2 bases; unmatched junction bases: 12. Germline CDR1 SQVTM, CDR2 ANQGSEA. CDR3 amino acids: CSVSNPDRGPNYGYTF. The CDR3 DNA is TGCAGCGTCTCTAACCCTGACAGGGGGCCAAACTATGGCTACACCTTC.

The gene calls are TRBV19 and TRBJ2-1; D is possibly TRBD2 (6 bases). The CDR3 has 16 residues. The germline V gene encodes CDR1 LNHDA and CDR2 SQIVND (reference sequence). V was shortened by 4 bases and J by 2 bases, with 15 bases between the two germline ends. The CDR3 DNA reads TGTGCCAGTAGTACAGGGTTGGGGGGAACCTACAATGAGCAGTTCTTC. The encoded protein is CASSTGLGGTYNEQFF.

V and J are TRBV20-1 and TRBJ2-7; perhaps TRBD2 as D (6 bases). Per the germline V gene, CDR1 is DFQATT and CDR2 is SNEGSKA (reference sequence). CDR3 size: 18 residues. The ends were cut back, 0 bases at V and 2 bases at J, with 23 bases in the middle. CDR3 loop: CSARDPLARDLVTYEQYF. CDR3 nucleotide sequence: TGCAGTGCTAGAGACCCCCTTGCGCGGGATCTGGTTACCTACGAGCAGTACTTC.

This rearrangement joins TRBV3-1 to TRBJ1-5, with unresolved D. V lost 4 bases to trimming and J lost 7 bases, with 11 bases between them. This CDR3 is built from 13 residues. Germline assignment: CDR1 LGHDT and CDR2 YNNKEL (reference sequence). The CDR3: CASSPNAGQPQHF. The CDR3, as DNA: TGTGCCAGCAGCCCCAATGCCGGGCAGCCCCAGCATTTT.